The rows below give T cell receptor beta chains drawn from one sample of a study of blood T cells in healthy people across ages. TCRdb processed the 5' RACE reads anew with MiXCR; each CDR3 protein has one entry. Of more than 900,000 distinct CDR3 sequences listed, under 30% are singletons. These records were also assigned to another study, of T cells of mothers and their children.

The sample comprised blood. Receptor source: a girl aged 2 to 10 in good health. Each CDR3 is given with its conserved first and last residue. The D gene is left open where the match is weak. The size of a clone is reported for some rows only, either as once, few or many, or as a class for expanded clones.

DNA: TGTGCCATCAGTGAAGCTCAGAGCTCCTATAATTCACCCCTCCACTTT
CDR3: CAISEAQSSYNSPLHF
size: .
D: .
J: TRBJ1-6
V: TRBV10-3

DNA: TGTGCCTCGGGGGAAGGAAGGGACGAAAAACTGTTTTTT
CDR3: CASGEGRDEKLFF
size: .
D: .
J: TRBJ1-4
V: TRBV10-3

DNA: TGTGCCAGCAGCCCCTTAAGGAACACTGAAGCTTTCTTT
CDR3: CASSPLRNTEAFF
size: many
D: .
J: TRBJ1-1
V: TRBV28

DNA: TGTGCCAGCAGTCCACAACGTCCAGATACGCAGTATTTT
CDR3: CASSPQRPDTQYF
size: few
D: .
J: TRBJ2-3
V: TRBV28

DNA: TGCGCCAGCAGCCGGGACAGGGTATCCCACAATGAGCAGTTCTTC
CDR3: CASSRDRVSHNEQFF
size: .
D: TRBD1
J: TRBJ2-1
V: TRBV5-1

DNA: TGTGCCAGCAGCTTAGAGGGACAGGGCGCCCAGGCCCAGTACTTC
CDR3: CASSLEGQGAQAQYF
size: .
D: TRBD1
J: TRBJ2-5
V: TRBV11-2

DNA: TGTGCCAGCAGTGGGACAGATCTATTCTATGGCTACACCTTC
CDR3: CASSGTDLFYGYTF
size: .
D: TRBD1
J: TRBJ1-2
V: TRBV6-5

DNA: TGTGCCAGCAGCGTGAGAAGCGGGAGCCCTAGCACAGATACGCAGTATTTT
CDR3: CASSVRSGSPSTDTQYF
size: .
D: TRBD2
J: TRBJ2-3
V: TRBV9

DNA: TGCAGTGCTGGTCCCAGGACTAGCGGGAGGGCCCTCGAGCAGTACTTC
CDR3: CSAGPRTSGRALEQYF
size: .
D: TRBD2
J: TRBJ2-7
V: TRBV20-1

DNA: TGCGCCAGCAGCCCAACCCCGCAGCGAGAGACCCAGTACTTC
CDR3: CASSPTPQRETQYF
size: few
D: .
J: TRBJ2-5
V: TRBV5-1

DNA: TGCGCCAGCAGCTTGTCACAGAACCAACAAGAGACCCAGTACTTC
CDR3: CASSLSQNQQETQYF
size: few
D: .
J: TRBJ2-5
V: TRBV5-1

DNA: TGTGCCAGCAGTTTTCCGTACATTGGCGGGAGGCTAAACGAGCAGTACTTC
CDR3: CASSFPYIGGRLNEQYF
size: .
D: TRBD2
J: TRBJ2-7
V: TRBV12-3/TRBV12-4

DNA: TGCGCCAGCAGCAAGATTCCCACAGGGGGTGGCACCGGGGAGCTGTTTTTT
CDR3: CASSKIPTGGGTGELFF
size: few
D: TRBD1
J: TRBJ2-2
V: TRBV5-1

DNA: TGTGCCAGCAGTTCTGTAGCGATCCTGCTAGCGGGATTCTCCTACAATGAGCAGTTCTTC
CDR3: CASSSVAILLAGFSYNEQFF
size: few
D: TRBD2
J: TRBJ2-1
V: TRBV28

DNA: TGTGCCAGCAGTTCCTCAGGGGTGCTAACTGAAGCTTTCTTT
CDR3: CASSSSGVLTEAFF
size: few
D: .
J: TRBJ1-1
V: TRBV6-5

DNA: TGTGCCAGCAGTTCCCCAGATGGACTAGCGATTCCAGAGACCCAGTACTTC
CDR3: CASSSPDGLAIPETQYF
size: .
D: TRBD2
J: TRBJ2-5
V: TRBV12-3/TRBV12-4

DNA: TGTGCCAGCAGCCAAGATTCCAGTGGCTACACCTTC
CDR3: CASSQDSSGYTF
size: .
D: .
J: TRBJ1-2
V: TRBV3-1

DNA: TGTGCCAGCAGCTTAGGAACCCTGACAGGGGACAGCTACGAGCAGTACTTC
CDR3: CASSLGTLTGDSYEQYF
size: .
D: TRBD1
J: TRBJ2-7
V: TRBV7-9

DNA: TGCGCCAGCAGCCAAGTTGGAGGGGGGGAAAAGACCCAGTACTTC
CDR3: CASSQVGGGEKTQYF
size: .
D: .
J: TRBJ2-5
V: TRBV4-3

DNA: TGTGCCAGCAGTTACTCTGTGACAGGGGGCAATGGCTACACCTTC
CDR3: CASSYSVTGGNGYTF
size: few
D: TRBD1
J: TRBJ1-2
V: TRBV6-5

DNA: TGTGCCAGCAGCGTATCAATTTCAACTAATGAAAAACTGTTTTTT
CDR3: CASSVSISTNEKLFF
size: .
D: .
J: TRBJ1-4
V: TRBV9

DNA: TGTGCCAGCGCTATAACAGGAGGGGCCAAAAACATTCAGTACTTC
CDR3: CASAITGGAKNIQYF
size: .
D: .
J: TRBJ2-4
V: TRBV12-3/TRBV12-4

DNA: TGTGCCAGCACCTCAGCAGGGGCCGAGCAGTACTTC
CDR3: CASTSAGAEQYF
size: few
D: .
J: TRBJ2-7
V: TRBV7-9

DNA: TGTGCCAGCAGTTTAGGGACAGGGGTTGGCTACACCTTC
CDR3: CASSLGTGVGYTF
size: many
D: TRBD1
J: TRBJ1-2
V: TRBV28

DNA: TGCAGTGCTCTCAGAATGACAGGGGGAGAGACCCAGTACTTC
CDR3: CSALRMTGGETQYF
size: few
D: TRBD1
J: TRBJ2-5
V: TRBV20-1

DNA: TGTGCCAGCAGTCATGCAGGGGGGGACTATGAAAAACTGTTTTTT
CDR3: CASSHAGGDYEKLFF
size: .
D: TRBD1
J: TRBJ1-4
V: TRBV28

DNA: TGCAGCGTTACAGACACTGAAGCTTTCTTT
CDR3: CSVTDTEAFF
size: .
D: .
J: TRBJ1-1
V: TRBV29-1

DNA: TGCGCCAGCAGCCAAGAGAACGACAGGGGAAGTAACTATGGCTACACCTTC
CDR3: CASSQENDRGSNYGYTF
size: .
D: TRBD1
J: TRBJ1-2
V: TRBV4-3

DNA: TGCAGCGTTGCTGAGGCTGAAGCTTTCTTT
CDR3: CSVAEAEAFF
size: few
D: .
J: TRBJ1-1
V: TRBV29-1

DNA: TGTGCCAGCAGCTTAGTGGACAGCCCTAATGAAAAACTGTTTTTT
CDR3: CASSLVDSPNEKLFF
size: few
D: .
J: TRBJ1-4
V: TRBV7-9

DNA: TGCAGCGTTGTCTTGTTCACTGGGGAGCAGTACTTC
CDR3: CSVVLFTGEQYF
size: .
D: .
J: TRBJ2-7
V: TRBV29-1

DNA: TGTGCCAGCAGTTCTGGACTGCTGCAGTTCTTC
CDR3: CASSSGLLQFF
size: .
D: .
J: TRBJ2-1
V: TRBV6-1

DNA: TGTGCCAGCAACCAGCCTCGAGGCGCCAATGAGCAGTTCTTC
CDR3: CASNQPRGANEQFF
size: .
D: .
J: TRBJ2-1
V: TRBV4-2

DNA: TGTGCCAGCAGCCGGGACAGGGGAGTATACGAGCAGTACTTC
CDR3: CASSRDRGVYEQYF
size: many
D: TRBD1
J: TRBJ2-7
V: TRBV12-3/TRBV12-4

DNA: TGTGCCAGCAGCGTAGAGGGGACTAGCGGTGCCCGGGATACGCAGTATTTT
CDR3: CASSVEGTSGARDTQYF
size: few
D: TRBD2
J: TRBJ2-3
V: TRBV9

DNA: TGCAGCGTTGTAGGGGGTCAAGCTTACGAGCAGTACTTC
CDR3: CSVVGGQAYEQYF
size: .
D: .
J: TRBJ2-7
V: TRBV29-1

DNA: TGCGCCAGCAGCCAAGAAGGCGGGCTATATGGCTACACCTTC
CDR3: CASSQEGGLYGYTF
size: once
D: .
J: TRBJ1-2
V: TRBV4-3

DNA: TGTGCCAGCTCACCACCGGTTTCCCAGTCCACAGATACGCAGTATTTT
CDR3: CASSPPVSQSTDTQYF
size: .
D: .
J: TRBJ2-3
V: TRBV18

DNA: TGTGCCACCAGGAGCGCAGGAACTGAAGCTTTCTTT
CDR3: CATRSAGTEAFF
size: few
D: .
J: TRBJ1-1
V: TRBV7-2